Detailed here is one T cell receptor beta chain. What it binds is not known. The assay was immunoSEQ multiplex PCR, and TCRdb's table has in-frame clones only and misses some. The profile shows about 140,000 clones, roughly nine tenths of them singletons. Germline V lookup: CDR1 LGHDT, CDR2 YNNKEL (reference sequence). The trim removed 4 bases at V and 3 bases at J, leaving 7 bases unmatched. This CDR3 spans 15 amino acids. These data come from a study of T cell responses to AZD1222 COVID-19 vaccine. Study summary: Recipients boosted at about 4 weeks or about 12 weeks are pooled.

Study observations and caveats: White British ancestry dominated among donors, who included more females, and clonal diversity was possibly underestimated.

This clonotype was obtained from an adult in good health. The chain carries TRBV3-1 (or the pseudogene TRBV3-2) and TRBJ2-3; 7 bases line up with TRBD1. The sample consisted of peripheral blood, taken on day 0 of AZD1222 vaccination. CDR3: CASSRVGGGTDTQYF. CDR3 bases: TGTGCCAGCAGCCGAGTAGGGGGCGGAACAGATACGCAGTATTTT.